Reported below is one TCR beta chain. This entry comes from a study of blood T cell repertoires in COVID-19. Study information: Sources were T cells, B-cell-depleted T cells, or PBMCs; the material itself was cDNA or gDNA.

This CDR3 has 15 amino acids. J gave up 0 bases and V 4 bases, and 4 bases lay outside the gene matches. CDR1 SGHNT and CDR2 YYREEE come from the germline V gene (reference sequence). Only in-frame clones appear in the TCRdb table, and some are missing; sequencing was by immunoSEQ multiplex PCR. The table lists about 350,000 clones, 90% to 95% of them singletons. The sequencing input was peripheral blood. The source of this sequence is a woman younger than 30 who had recovered from COVID-19. The chain is built from TRBV5-4 and TRBJ1-3; 7 bases line up with TRBD1. This CDR3 is CASSKGQHSGNTIYF. CDR3 in DNA: TGTGCCAGCAGCAAGGGACAGCACTCTGGAAACACCATATATTTT.